The entry below describes one TCR beta chain. This CDR3 spans 17 amino acids. CDR1 SGHAT and CDR2 FQNNGV come from the germline V gene. V was clipped by 6 bases and J by 3 bases; unmatched bases: 9. The data originate from a study of immune cell composition in non-small cell lung cancer. The data were produced by immunoSEQ multiplex PCR, yet TCRdb's version contains in-frame clones alone and is incomplete. This sample has several thousand clones; 78% occur once, and the top ten carry approximately 15%. Sequencing was performed on lung tumor tissue. V usage is TRBV11-2 and J usage is TRBJ2-1, with TRBD2 matching 12 bases. The sequence was collected from a human donor with non-small cell lung cancer. The CDR3 loop reads CASSSTSGRGGYNEQFF. The CDR3 DNA sequence: TGTGCCAGCAGTTCGACTAGCGGGAGAGGGGGCTACAATGAGCAGTTCTTC.